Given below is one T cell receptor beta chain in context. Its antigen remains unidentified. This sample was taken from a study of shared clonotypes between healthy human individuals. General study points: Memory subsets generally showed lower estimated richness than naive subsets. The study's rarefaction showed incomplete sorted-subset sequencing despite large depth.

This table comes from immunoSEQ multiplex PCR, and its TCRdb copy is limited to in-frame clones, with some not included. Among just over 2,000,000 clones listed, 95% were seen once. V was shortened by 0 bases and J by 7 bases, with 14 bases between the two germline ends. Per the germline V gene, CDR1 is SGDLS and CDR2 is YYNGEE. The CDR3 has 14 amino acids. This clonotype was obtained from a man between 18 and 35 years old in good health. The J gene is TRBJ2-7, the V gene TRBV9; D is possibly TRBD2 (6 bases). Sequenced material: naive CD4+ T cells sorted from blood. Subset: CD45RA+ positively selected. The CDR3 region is CASSVGVGSDEQYF. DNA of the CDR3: TGTGCCAGCAGCGTAGGGGTCGGGAGTGATGAGCAGTACTTC. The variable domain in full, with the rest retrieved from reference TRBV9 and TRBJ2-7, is DSGVTQTPKHLITATGQRVTLRCSPRSGDLSVYWYQQSLDQGLQFLIQYYNGEERAKGNILERFSAQQFPDLHSELNLSSLELGDSALYFCASSVGVGSDEQYFGPGTRLTVT.